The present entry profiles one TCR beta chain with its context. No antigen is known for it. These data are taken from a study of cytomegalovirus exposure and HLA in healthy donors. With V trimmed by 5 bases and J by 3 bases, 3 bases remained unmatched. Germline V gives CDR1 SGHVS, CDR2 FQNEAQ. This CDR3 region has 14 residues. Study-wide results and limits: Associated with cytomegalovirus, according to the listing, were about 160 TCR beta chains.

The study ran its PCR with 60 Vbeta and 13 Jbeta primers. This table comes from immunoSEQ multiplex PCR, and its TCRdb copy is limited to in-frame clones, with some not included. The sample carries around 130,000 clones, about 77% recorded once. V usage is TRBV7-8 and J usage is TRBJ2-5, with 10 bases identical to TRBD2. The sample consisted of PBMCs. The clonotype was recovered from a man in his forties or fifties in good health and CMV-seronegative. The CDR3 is CASSPLAGEETQYF. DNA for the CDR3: TGTGCCAGCAGCCCGCTAGCGGGGGAAGAGACCCAGTACTTC.